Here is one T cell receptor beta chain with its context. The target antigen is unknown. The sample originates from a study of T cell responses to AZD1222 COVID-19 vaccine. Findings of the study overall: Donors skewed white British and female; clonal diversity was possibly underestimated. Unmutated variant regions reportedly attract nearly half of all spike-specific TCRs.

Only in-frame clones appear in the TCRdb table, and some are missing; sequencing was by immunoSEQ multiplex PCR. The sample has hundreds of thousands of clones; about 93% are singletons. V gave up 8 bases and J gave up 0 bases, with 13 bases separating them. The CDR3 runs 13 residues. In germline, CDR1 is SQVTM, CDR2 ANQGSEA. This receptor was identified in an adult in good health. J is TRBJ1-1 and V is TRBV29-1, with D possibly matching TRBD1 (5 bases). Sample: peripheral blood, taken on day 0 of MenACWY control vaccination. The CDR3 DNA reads TGCAGCACAACCGGGGCCTTGAACACTGAAGCTTTCTTT. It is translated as CSTTGALNTEAFF.